The 30 T cell receptor beta chains reported below all come from one sample, sequenced in a study of blood T cell repertoires in COVID-19. Libraries were prepared by immunoSEQ multiplex PCR; TCRdb keeps only in-frame clonotypes and omits some of them. The sample lists tens of thousands of clones, roughly nine tenths seen once, with around 1.3% in the top ten. Sequences were obtained from peripheral blood. The receptors come from a man between 60 and 70 years old with acute or convalescent COVID-19.

This chain connects TRBV24-1 to TRBJ2-5, with D perhaps TRBD1 (5 bases). This CDR3 contains 15 residues. Germline CDR1 KGHDR, CDR2 SFDVKD. V was trimmed by 1 base and J by 5 bases, leaving 13 bases between them. The CDR3 protein is CATSDFNTGAETQYF. In nucleotides, the CDR3 is TGTGCCACCAGTGATTTCAATACAGGCGCGGAGACCCAGTACTTC.

The rearrangement joins TRBV5-1 to TRBJ2-3; D call uncertain. The CDR3 runs to 12 residues. Germline assignment: CDR1 SGHRS and CDR2 YFSETQ. Trimming removed 4 bases at V and 5 bases at J, with 8 bases between. In DNA form, the CDR3 reads TGCGCCAGCAGCCCCCCAGAAGATACGCAGTATTTT. This gives the protein CASSPPEDTQYF.

The rearrangement links TRBV5-6 to TRBJ1-2; 10 bases align to TRBD1. Losses at the gene ends were 0 bases for V and 3 bases for J; bases not matched to a gene: 5. Germline V CDR1 and CDR2: SGHDT, YYEEEE. CDR3 size: 16 residues. As DNA, the CDR3 is TGTGCCAGCAGCTTGGTAGGACAGGGGGTTTACTATGGCTACACCTTC. Protein sequence: CASSLVGQGVYYGYTF.

V usage is TRBV9 and J usage is TRBJ1-2; no firm D call. V lost 3 bases, J lost 2 bases, and 17 bases lay in between. The V gene's germline CDR1 is SGDLS and CDR2 YYNGEE. The CDR3 contains 16 residues. In nucleotides, the CDR3 is TGTGCCAGCAGCGACGGCGGATTACGGCAAAACTATGGCTACACCTTC. It translates to CASSDGGLRQNYGYTF.

This clone was counted once. The chain combines TRBV3-1 (or the pseudogene TRBV3-2) with TRBJ1-5, with D unclear. Trimming cost V 1 base and J 3 bases, with 16 bases left between them. The CDR3 is 17 amino acids. From germline, CDR1 is LGHDT and CDR2 YNNKEL (reference sequence). The CDR3 coding sequence is TGTGCCAGCAGCCAAGTTCTCACGGGTGTTGTCAATCAGCCCCAGCATTTT. Translating gives CASSQVLTGVVNQPQHF.

The V and J genes are TRBV19 and TRBJ2-3, with 8 bases aligning to TRBD1. CDR1 is LNHDA and CDR2 is SQIVND in the germline V gene (reference sequence). The V and J ends lost 6 bases and 3 bases, in that order; junction bases with no gene match: 5. This CDR3 is built from 14 residues. CDR3 bases: TGTGCCAGTAGGGCAACAGGGGGGACAGATACGCAGTATTTT. The encoded protein is CASRATGGTDTQYF.

The chain links TRBV7-9 to TRBJ1-3; possible D gene TRBD1, 5 bases. CDR1 is SEHNR and CDR2 is FQNEAQ in the germline V gene (reference sequence). The CDR3 has 17 residues. V dropped 0 bases and J dropped 0 bases, with 12 bases sitting between them. The CDR3 nucleotides read TGTGCCAGCAGCTTAGCGGGCAGGGCCACCTCTGGAAACACCATATATTTT. This sequence encodes CASSLAGRATSGNTIYF.

V gene TRBV6-6 combines with J gene TRBJ2-7, with 12 bases matching TRBD2. The length of the CDR3 is 14 residues. In germline, CDR1 is MNHNY, CDR2 SVGAGI (reference sequence). V dropped 4 bases and J dropped 5; count of bases not matched to a gene: 3. CDR3: CASSSSGGANEQYF. The CDR3 DNA is TGTGCCAGCAGTTCTAGCGGGGGGGCCAACGAGCAGTACTTC.

The CDR3 loop is CASSLGLNTDTQYF. CDR3 nucleotides: TGTGCCAGTTCTCTCGGACTTAACACAGATACGCAGTATTTT. The chain carries TRBV19 and TRBJ2-3, with D possibly TRBD2 on 5 matching bases. The CDR3 consists of 14 residues. Per germline, CDR1 LNHDA and CDR2 SQIVND (reference sequence). V dropped 8 bases and J dropped 2 bases, with 14 bases sitting between them.

Comment on this clone: This CDR3 is also generated by other DNA sequences in the sample. The chain has TRBV7-9 and TRBJ1-1; D remains unclear. Looked up from germline, CDR1 is SEHNR and CDR2 is FQNEAQ (reference sequence). This CDR3 has 15 amino acids. Trimming pared 1 base from V and 1 base from J, leaving 10 bases between. CDR3 coding DNA: TGTGCCAGCAGCTTAGTGGGCCGGGAGAACACTGAAGCTTTCTTT. Its protein is CASSLVGRENTEAFF.

Worth noting for this clone: At one boundary the junction diverges from the germline segment, which might be a read error. V is TRBV7-7 and J is TRBJ2-5, with D hard to call. Per germline, CDR1 SSHAT and CDR2 FNYEAQ (reference sequence). The CDR3 extends over 13 amino acids. CDR3 amino acids: CASSKSSYETQYF. CDR3 nucleotide sequence: TGTGCTAGCAGCAAATCGAGTTATGAGACCCAGTACTTC.

This chain connects TRBV10-3 to TRBJ1-5; no clear D. The CDR3 has 15 residues. Germline V gene data show CDR1 as ENHRY and CDR2 as SYGVKD. Deletions cut 3 bases from V and 3 bases from J, with 12 bases between. Written as DNA, the CDR3 is TGTGCCATCAGTGATGTTGGGAGGGTCAATCAGCCCCAGCATTTT. Amino acid sequence: CAISDVGRVNQPQHF.

This clone was counted a few times. The V gene is TRBV7-2, the J gene TRBJ1-4; possibly TRBD1 for D (6 bases). This CDR3 contains 15 residues. Germline CDR1 and CDR2: SGHTA and FQGNSA. The V gene lost 4 bases and the J gene lost 8 bases, with 17 bases spanning the gap. CDR3 DNA sequence: TGTGCCAGCAGCTCCTTGGGGGCGAGTGAGGAAAAACTGTTTTTT. Translating it yields CASSSLGASEEKLFF.

The V gene is TRBV3-1 (or the pseudogene TRBV3-2), the J gene TRBJ2-1; D uncertain. This CDR3 is 13 amino acids long. Germline assignment: CDR1 LGHDT and CDR2 YNNKEL (reference sequence). Trimming removed 1 base at V and 8 bases at J, with 9 bases between. In DNA form, the CDR3 reads TGTGCCAGCAGCCAAGCCGCGGTCGATGAGCAGTTCTTC. Its protein product is CASSQAAVDEQFF.

V and J are TRBV19 and TRBJ1-2; 8 bases are shared with TRBD1. CDR1 LNHDA and CDR2 SQIVND come from the germline V gene (reference sequence). CDR3 length: 11 amino acids. With 10 bases clipped from V and 14 bases from J, the junction kept 12 bases outside the gene matches. The CDR3 loop reads CAIGQGLSSTF. The CDR3 DNA reads TGTGCCATTGGACAGGGTTTATCCTCTACCTTC.

The chain couples TRBV3-1 (or the pseudogene TRBV3-2) to TRBJ2-6; D is ambiguous. CDR1 and CDR2 (germline): LGHDT, YNNKEL (reference sequence). The V gene lost 4 bases and the J gene lost 4 bases, with 5 bases spanning the gap. The CDR3 runs 13 residues. The CDR3 DNA reads TGTGCCAGCAGCCTGGCAGGGGCCAACGTCCTGACTTTC. Translated: CASSLAGANVLTF.

As DNA, the CDR3 is TGTGCCAGTAGTAACCCACCGACAGGGGCGGATGGCTACACCTTC. Translated: CASSNPPTGADGYTF. The chain recombines TRBV19 with TRBJ1-2, with TRBD1 matching 8 bases. V lost 4 bases and J lost 6; bases outside the gene matches: 10. This CDR3 is 15 amino acids long. Germline CDR1 reads LNHDA; CDR2 reads SQIVND (reference sequence).

The rearrangement joins TRBV2 to TRBJ1-6; D might be TRBD1 (5 bases). The length of the CDR3 is 16 residues. Trimming cost V 0 bases and J 10 bases, with 16 bases left between them. Germline CDR1 SNHLY, CDR2 FYNNEI. CDR3 sequence (DNA): TGTGCCAGCAGTGAAGCGTCCGGGGGAGAGGGATCACCCCTCCACTTT. This codes for CASSEASGGEGSPLHF.

The V and J genes are TRBV7-2 and TRBJ2-3; the D gene is possibly TRBD2 (7 bases). Deletions cut 5 bases from V and 0 bases from J, with 18 bases between. CDR1 is SGHTA, CDR2 FQGNSA, per germline. The CDR3 spans 17 residues. CDR3 residues: CASSPNPAGASTDTQYF. The CDR3 coding sequence is TGTGCCAGCAGCCCGAATCCGGCGGGGGCTAGCACAGATACGCAGTATTTT.

This chain joins TRBV2 and TRBJ1-5, with 7 bases matching TRBD1. Germline V gene sequence: CDR1 SNHLY, CDR2 FYNNEI. V trimming: 6 bases; J trimming: 5 bases; junction bases outside the gene matches: 4. The CDR3 runs 13 residues. The CDR3 reads CASSDRVHQPQHF. The CDR3, as DNA: TGTGCCAGCAGCGACAGGGTTCATCAGCCCCAGCATTTT.

This clone showed up just once. V usage is TRBV5-1 and J usage is TRBJ1-3; D is unclear. V dropped 0 bases and J dropped 0 bases, with 7 bases sitting between them. The length of the CDR3 is 15 residues. Germline V gene sequence: CDR1 SGHRS, CDR2 YFSETQ. The CDR3 reads CASSLGGNSGNTIYF. DNA for the CDR3: TGCGCCAGCAGCTTGGGTGGCAACTCTGGAAACACCATATATTTT.

The gene calls are TRBV6-1 and TRBJ1-2; no reliable D call. Germline V lookup: CDR1 MNHNS, CDR2 SASEGT. The CDR3 sequence is 13 residues long. Between the trimmed V and J ends, which lost 2 bases and 3 bases, there was a span of 7 bases. CDR3 residues: CASSEIPYYGYTF. CDR3 DNA sequence: TGTGCCAGCAGTGAAATCCCGTACTATGGCTACACCTTC.

The chain employs TRBV6-2 or TRBV6-3 and TRBJ2-7, with TRBD1 as a possible D gene (6 bases). Germline assignment: CDR1 MNHEY and CDR2 SVGEGT. The CDR3 is 12 residues long. Trimming removed 6 bases at V and 7 bases at J, with 13 bases between. This CDR3 is CASSPGVGEQYF. In DNA, the CDR3 is TGTGCCAGCAGCCCAGGGGTCGGAGAGCAGTACTTC.

This chain uses TRBV19 with TRBJ2-6; the D gene is possibly TRBD1 (6 bases). In germline, CDR1 is LNHDA, CDR2 SQIVND (reference sequence). V shed 8 bases and J shed 2 bases, with 10 bases lying between them. CDR3 length: 14 amino acids. CDR3 region: CASLYRAGANVLTF. The CDR3 DNA sequence: TGTGCCAGTCTCTACAGGGCTGGGGCCAACGTCCTGACTTTC.

The chain uses TRBV15 and TRBJ1-5; D may be TRBD1 (5 bases). V was trimmed by 0 bases and J by 4 bases, leaving 16 bases between them. Germline values: CDR1 LNHNV, CDR2 YYDKDF (reference sequence). This CDR3 contains 17 residues. As DNA, the CDR3 is TGTGCCACCAGCAGAGATAGGGTGGTTGGGGCAAATCAGCCCCAGCATTTT. As protein: CATSRDRVVGANQPQHF.

V gene TRBV6-5 combines with J gene TRBJ1-6; D call uncertain. This CDR3 contains 13 residues. Trimming cost V 2 bases and J 9 bases, with 8 bases left between them. Germline assignment: CDR1 MNHEY and CDR2 SVGAGI. Here the CDR3 DNA reads TGTGCCAGCAGTTACAGGGAGAGTTCACCCCTCCACTTT. Amino acid sequence: CASSYRESSPLHF.

The chain has TRBV21-1 and TRBJ1-5; TRBD1 is taken as the D call from the table, unchecked against the DNA. TRBV21-1 is described as a pseudogene. The CDR3 is 15 amino acids. The CDR3, as DNA: TGTGCCAGCAGCAAAGGTCAGACAGGGCGTCAGCCCCAGCATTTT. Translating it yields CASSKGQTGRQPQHF.

J is TRBJ2-3 and V is TRBV19, with D possibly TRBD2 on 6 matching bases. Germline assignment: CDR1 LNHDA and CDR2 SQIVND (reference sequence). This CDR3 has 14 residues. Trimming cost V 5 bases and J 4 bases, with 13 bases left between them. CDR3 loop: CASSASTRPDTQYF. CDR3 in DNA: TGTGCCAGTAGTGCCTCGACTAGGCCAGATACGCAGTATTTT.

The chain links TRBV9 to TRBJ1-2; perhaps TRBD1 as D (5 bases). Trimming pared 4 bases from V and 2 bases from J, leaving 18 bases between. Germline assignment: CDR1 SGDLS and CDR2 YYNGEE. This CDR3 region has 16 residues. DNA for the CDR3: TGTGCCAGCAGCACCCATACGGAGTGGGGCAACTATGGCTACACCTTC. Translation gives CASSTHTEWGNYGYTF.

The genes are TRBV18 and TRBJ1-1; a weak D match, TRBD1 (6 bases). Between the trimmed V and J ends, which lost 2 bases and 6 bases, there was a span of 16 bases. The CDR3 loop spans 15 amino acids. Looked up from germline, CDR1 is KGHSH and CDR2 is LQKENI. This CDR3 is CASSPNTGKHAEAFF. CDR3 coding DNA: TGTGCCAGCTCACCAAATACAGGGAAACACGCTGAAGCTTTCTTT. Full variable domain (outside the CDR3, taken from reference TRBV18 and TRBJ1-1): NAGVMQNPRHLVRRRGQEARLRCSPMKGHSHVYWYRQLPEEGLKFMVYLQKENIIDESGMPKERFSAEFPKEGPSILRIQQVVRGDSAAYFCASSPNTGKHAEAFFGQGTRLTVV.